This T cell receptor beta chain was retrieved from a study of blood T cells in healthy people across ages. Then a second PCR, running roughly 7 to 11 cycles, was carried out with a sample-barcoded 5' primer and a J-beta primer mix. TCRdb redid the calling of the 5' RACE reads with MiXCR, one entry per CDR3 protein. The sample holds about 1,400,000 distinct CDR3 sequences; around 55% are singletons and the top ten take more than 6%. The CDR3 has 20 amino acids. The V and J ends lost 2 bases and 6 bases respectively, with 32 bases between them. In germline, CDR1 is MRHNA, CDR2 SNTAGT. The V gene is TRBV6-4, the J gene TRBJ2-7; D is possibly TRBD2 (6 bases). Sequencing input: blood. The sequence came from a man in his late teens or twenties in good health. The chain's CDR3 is CASSDPPSGDHSPRCVEQYF. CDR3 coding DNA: TGTGCCAGCAGTGACCCTCCTTCGGGGGATCATTCCCCGCGGTGTGTCGAGCAGTACTTC.